Each of the 8 T cell receptor beta chains below was sequenced from the same sample in a study of blood T cell repertoires in COVID-19. Data came from immunoSEQ multiplex PCR; TCRdb stores just in-frame clones and leaves some out. This table holds approximately 190,000 clones, roughly 87% found once. The material sequenced was peripheral blood. These receptors came from a middle-aged woman with acute or convalescent COVID-19.

V and J are TRBV28 and TRBJ1-1, with D maybe TRBD1 (5 bases). Trimming took off 4 bases at V and 2 bases at J, with 8 bases between the two ends. This CDR3 region has 13 residues. From germline, CDR1 is MDHEN and CDR2 SYDVKM. CDR3 sequence (DNA): TGTGCCAGCAGTTGGCAGGGTAACACTGAAGCTTTCTTT. Translated, it gives CASSWQGNTEAFF.

On this clone itself: Other DNA sequences in the same sample also yield this CDR3. The chain is built from TRBV3-1 (or the pseudogene TRBV3-2) and TRBJ1-1; D possibly corresponds to TRBD1 (5 bases). The germline gives CDR1 LGHDT, CDR2 YNNKEL (reference sequence). The CDR3 is 14 amino acids. Deletions cut 3 bases from V and 1 base from J, with 9 bases between. Here the CDR3 reads CASSQITGNTEAFF. DNA of the CDR3: TGTGCCAGCAGCCAGATAACAGGGAACACTGAAGCTTTCTTT.

The rearrangement joins TRBV30 to TRBJ2-3; 7 bases fit TRBD2. The CDR3 has 17 residues. J lost 7 bases, V lost 0 bases, and 16 bases had no gene match. The germline V gene has CDR1 GTSNPN and CDR2 SVGIG (reference sequence). The CDR3 protein is CAWSVRPQAGTAYTQYF. The DNA of the CDR3 is TGTGCCTGGAGTGTACGTCCCCAAGCGGGAACCGCTTATACGCAGTATTTT.

V usage is TRBV11-1 and J usage is TRBJ2-3, with 10 bases fitting TRBD2. The CDR3 sequence is 16 residues long. CDR1 and CDR2 (germline): SGHAT, FQDESV (reference sequence). V shed 4 bases and J 2 bases; nucleotides not matched to a gene: 6. The CDR3 sequence: CASSSASGRDTDTQYF. In DNA form, the CDR3 reads TGTGCCAGCAGCTCCGCAAGCGGGAGGGACACAGATACGCAGTATTTT.

This clone showed up just once. The chain couples TRBV7-9 to TRBJ2-1; D remains unclear. V was clipped by 5 bases and J by 0 bases, with 8 bases between them. The CDR3 length is 14 residues. CDR1 is SEHNR and CDR2 is FQNEAQ in the germline V gene (reference sequence). The CDR3 nucleotides are TGTGCCAGCAGCAAGACAAACTCCTACAATGAGCAGTTCTTC. Translated, it gives CASSKTNSYNEQFF.

The chain couples TRBV29-1 to TRBJ1-1; D call uncertain. Germline-derived CDR1 and CDR2 are SQVTM and ANQGSEA. The length of the CDR3 is 14 residues. Trimming shortened V by 6 bases and J by 4 bases, and 18 bases separated the two germline ends. The CDR3 nucleotides read TGCAGCGTGAAGGCGGGGAATGTGGGCACTGAAGCTTTCTTT. Residues: CSVKAGNVGTEAFF.

The genes are TRBV7-8 and TRBJ1-5, with 8 bases identical to TRBD1. Germline values: CDR1 SGHVS, CDR2 FQNEAQ. The CDR3 loop spans 17 amino acids. The V segment lost 1 base and the J segment 0 bases; nucleotides outside the gene matches: 5. The CDR3 region is CASSLGRTGNSNQPQHF. The CDR3 DNA reads TGTGCCAGCAGCTTAGGAAGGACAGGGAATAGCAATCAGCCCCAGCATTTT.

The rearrangement uses TRBV6-5 and TRBJ2-7, with 12 bases matching TRBD2. The CDR3 has 14 residues. Germline V gives CDR1 MNHEY, CDR2 SVGAGI. The V segment lost 6 bases and the J segment 2 bases; nucleotides outside the gene matches: 2. CDR3 nucleotide sequence: TGTGCCAGCAGGAGGACTAGCGGGACCTACGAGCAGTACTTC. Protein: CASRRTSGTYEQYF.